What follows is one T cell receptor beta chain and its context. This clonotype was recorded many times. Its cognate antigen has yet to be identified. No base qualities exist here, and no much larger clone lies one base off it. From the cysteine up to the phenylalanine, the CDR3 has a length of 14 residues. The DNA shown is the 42-base CDR3, in frame from base 1. The junction shows trimming of 5 bases on V and 4 bases on J, plus 12 bases between the germline ends. The germline V gene sets CDR1 to SGHAT and CDR2 to FQNNGV. This record belongs to a study of T cells in Graves' hyperthyroidism and ophthalmopathy (dated by TCRdb to about 2019). In the study overall: Peripheral blood samples were taken at the time of initial diagnosis, prior to any treatment. To identify TCR V-J signatures that set the groups apart, the researchers used a discovery cohort of 95 to 100 patients, made up of roughly 40 with Graves' ophthalmopathy and some 58 with stable Graves' hyperthyroidism. An independent validation cohort of about 19 hyperthyroidism patients and 17 patients who later progressed to ophthalmopathy tested prospective prediction of ophthalmopathy. The approximately 100 discovery patients were divided at random into training and test sets in a 7:3 ratio. In addition, the study compared T-cell repertoires in thyroid tissue and in blood from roughly 6 Graves' hyperthyroidism patients. Once sampling was done, hyperthyroidism patients were given methimazole at a starting dose of 30 mg daily, whereas ophthalmopathy patients were given high-dose intravenous methylprednisolone. The paper reports TCR Vbeta CDR3 sequencing of roughly 140 peripheral blood samples: under 45 ophthalmopathy, roughly 80 hyperthyroidism and around 17 progressor patients. General findings and caveats noted by the study authors: Sample size was not statistically predetermined, and investigators were not blinded to group allocation. Most expanded thyroid clonotypes (frequency above 0.001) were also detected in blood, a finding suggesting that blood repertoires may reflect thyroid immune responses. Ophthalmopathy was separated from stable hyperthyroidism by a 13 V-J signature model, with roughly 88% sensitivity and about 81% specificity obtained in cross-validation and 80%/75% obtained in testing. In validation, progression to ophthalmopathy was predicted by the model with 55% to 71% sensitivity and 72.22% specificity, a median of about 6.8 months before onset.

TCR beta CDR3 regions were amplified from RNA transcripts. The TCR CDR3 was subjected to a first round of RT-PCR using the HTBI primer set and the Qiagen OneStep RT-PCR kit. Libraries were constructed in a second round of multiplex PCR, after which size selection and purification were performed. Paired-end sequencing of the libraries was performed with 100 bp reads on an Illumina HiSeq2000. From the authors' description of their analysis: SOAPnuke was used to process the raw data, removing reads that contained adapters or uncalled bases, had a mean Phred below 15, or lacked an exact match to the constant primer or identifier. High-quality paired reads were merged with COPE v1.2.5, and unique nucleotide sequences were defined as clonotypes. MiTCR v1.1 was used to align clonotypes to the IMGT TRBV, TRBD and TRBJ reference segments. Analysis was restricted to V-J combinations with a frequency above 0.0001, which covered about 99% of repertoires. A TCS score was defined as the ratio of F50 (clonal expansion) to E x V (chaos), with BLOSUM62-based TCRdist applied between CDR3 peptides within each V-J. Welch's t-statistics and random forest reduced 500 to 550 V-J features to roughly 13, which were used in a naive Bayes classifier (R e1071). TCRdb passed the public sequencing reads through fastp at Q25 and MiXCR, retaining productive beta sequences. Entries are consolidated by CDR3 protein sequence, retaining the most common genes and DNA. The V and J calls, along with clone size, are taken from TCRdb and not from the paper's own processing. The sample table holds about 300,000 distinct CDR3 sequences, of which approximately 18% were seen once. Jointly, the top ten make up about two fifths of the sample.

In the ophthalmopathy patients, disease was moderately to severely active, with a Clinical Activity Score of 3 or more, a NOSPECS grade of 4 or more, and a duration of less than 3 months. Patients with uncontrolled infections, other autoimmune diseases, pregnancy or lactation were excluded. Diagnoses were established on the basis of clinical symptoms, serum thyroxine and TRAb, thyroid ultrasound, and orbital computed tomography. PBMCs were separated from approximately 10 ml of fresh peripheral blood using Ficoll-Paque density gradient centrifugation. Total RNA was extracted using Trizol reagent, and RNA quality was assessed on an Agilent 2100 Bioanalyzer.

This receptor was taken from a man over 45 with Graves' ophthalmopathy. The chain was built from TRBV11-2 and TRBJ2-1; a tentative D match to TRBD1 spans 5 bases. Sequences were obtained from blood. The DNA sequence is given as TGTGCCAGCAGCCAGATTCAGGGATACAATGAGCAGTTCTTC. Translation gives CASSQIQGYNEQFF. Extended through the reference TRBV11-2 and TRBJ2-1 proteins, this CDR3 yields the full variable domain: EAGVAQSPRYKIIEKRQSVAFWCNPISGHATLYWYQQILGQGPKLLIQFQNNGVVDDSQLPKDRFSAERLKGVDSTLKIQPAKLEDSAVYLCASSQIQGYNEQFFGPGTRLTVL.